These 24 T cell receptor beta chains were sequenced from one sample in a study of somatic mutations in cytotoxic T cells in rheumatoid arthritis. Sequenced by immunoSEQ multiplex PCR; TCRdb stores in-frame clones only, minus some. The sample comprises around 9,700 clones, roughly 85% of which are singletons, and just over 35% rests with the top ten. Input material: CD8+ T cells sorted from blood. These receptor sequences come from an adult with rheumatoid arthritis.

The CDR3 DNA sequence: TGTGCCAGCACCTATCGAAGGGCCAACGTCCTGACTTTC. Encoded protein: CASTYRRANVLTF. V and J are TRBV7-2 and TRBJ2-6; unclear D gene. CDR1 and CDR2 from the germline V gene are SGHTA and FQGNSA. This CDR3 region has 13 residues. Trimming shortened V by 7 bases and J by 5 bases, and 9 bases separated the two germline ends.

This chain links TRBV27 with TRBJ1-1, with D possibly being TRBD1 (5 bases). V was trimmed by 2 bases and J by 6 bases, leaving 13 bases between them. The CDR3 loop spans 14 amino acids. Germline V gene data show CDR1 as MNHEY and CDR2 as SMNVEV (reference sequence). CDR3: CASSLGAGLAEAFF. The CDR3, as DNA: TGTGCCAGCAGTTTAGGTGCGGGGCTAGCTGAAGCTTTCTTT.

The V and J genes are TRBV10-2 and TRBJ2-3; D not certain. Between the trimmed V and J ends, which lost 0 bases and 6 bases, there was a span of 10 bases. Germline CDR1 is WSHSY and CDR2 is SAAADI. The CDR3 is made up of 14 amino acids. The CDR3 bases are TGCGCCAGCAGTGAGTCGAATAGCAGGGATACGCAGTATTTT. Translated, it gives CASSESNSRDTQYF.

The chain has TRBV28 and TRBJ1-3, with 11 positions matching TRBD1. Germline lookup yields CDR1 MDHEN and CDR2 SYDVKM. The CDR3 is 19 residues long. The J segment lost 0 bases and the V segment lost 5 bases, leaving 12 bases of the junction unmatched. Written as DNA, the CDR3 is TGTGCCAGCAGTATTCCGGGACAGGGGGTACCCAGCTCTGGAAACACCATATATTTT. Translated, it gives CASSIPGQGVPSSGNTIYF.

The chain combines TRBV7-9 with TRBJ2-7; maybe TRBD1 (5 bases). Germline V CDR1 and CDR2: SEHNR, FQNEAQ (reference sequence). V was clipped by 4 bases and J by 2 bases, with 6 bases between them. The CDR3 sequence is 12 residues long. CDR3 sequence reads: CASSSRAYEQYF. CDR3 nucleotides: TGTGCCAGCAGCTCCAGGGCCTACGAGCAGTACTTC.

The chain combines TRBV9 with TRBJ1-4; 9 nucleotides align to TRBD1. V dropped 3 bases and J dropped 4; count of bases not matched to a gene: 4. This CDR3 region has 15 residues. Germline CDR1 SGDLS, CDR2 YYNGEE. The CDR3 DNA reads as TGTGCCAGCAGCGCCTGGACAGGGGATAATGAAAAACTGTTTTTT. As protein: CASSAWTGDNEKLFF.

The J gene is TRBJ2-5, the V gene TRBV4-1, with a possible D match to TRBD2 (6 bases). This CDR3 region has 15 residues. CDR1 is MGHRA and CDR2 is YSYEKL in the germline V gene. Trimming pared 1 base from V and 5 bases from J, leaving 14 bases between. CDR3 DNA: TGCGCCAGCAGCCAAGGAAGCCGGGCGGGGGAGACCCAGTACTTC. This translates into CASSQGSRAGETQYF.

The genes are TRBV5-6 and TRBJ2-7, with a weak D call TRBD2 (7 bases). V was pared by 4 bases and J by 5 bases, with 19 bases between. CDR1 SGHDT and CDR2 YYEEEE come from the germline V gene. The CDR3 spans 15 residues. CDR3 sequence (DNA): TGTGCCAGCAGCCGTTTTGGGGGGGCTCCCAACGAGCAGTACTTC. Translation gives CASSRFGGAPNEQYF.

The CDR3 loop is CASSVRENEQFF. Written as DNA, the CDR3 is TGTGCCAGCAGCGTACGGGAGAATGAGCAGTTCTTC. The chain couples TRBV9 to TRBJ2-1; D is possibly TRBD2 (6 bases). The V gene lost 1 base and the J gene lost 7 bases, with 6 bases spanning the gap. Germline assignment: CDR1 SGDLS and CDR2 YYNGEE. The length of the CDR3 is 12 residues.

This clone occurred once. The chain employs TRBV28 and TRBJ1-4; no clear D. This CDR3 is 16 amino acids long. CDR1 is MDHEN, CDR2 SYDVKM, per germline. Trimming pared 3 bases from V and 0 bases from J, leaving 11 bases between. The CDR3 nucleotides read TGTGCCAGCAGTTTCAACAACATAGCAACTAATGAAAAACTGTTTTTT. Encoded protein: CASSFNNIATNEKLFF.

V usage is TRBV10-3 and J usage is TRBJ1-3; D unresolved. The CDR3 sequence is 16 residues long. Germline V CDR1 and CDR2: ENHRY, SYGVKD. Trimming removed 2 bases from V and 3 bases from J, with 14 bases in between. CDR3 residues: CAISEPAPGGGNTIYF. DNA for the CDR3: TGTGCCATCAGTGAGCCAGCCCCTGGAGGTGGAAACACCATATATTTT.

The chain carries TRBV13 and TRBJ2-7, with D perhaps TRBD1 or TRBD2 (5 bases each). Trimming took off 6 bases at V and 2 bases at J, with 17 bases between the two ends. The CDR3 has 15 residues. Per the germline V gene, CDR1 is PRHDT and CDR2 is FYEKMQ (reference sequence). CDR3 nucleotide sequence: TGTGCCAGCAGTTACACTGGGGGTAGGGCCTACGAGCAGTACTTC. Translating gives CASSYTGGRAYEQYF.

This sequence joins TRBV7-3 and TRBJ2-7, with D perhaps matching TRBD2 (5 bases). Looked up from germline, CDR1 is SGHTA and CDR2 is FQGTGA. The CDR3 has 13 residues. Between the trimmed V and J ends, which lost 0 bases and 6 bases, there was a span of 9 bases. The CDR3 reads CASSLTAAGEQYF. CDR3 coding DNA: TGTGCCAGCAGCTTAACCGCCGCGGGCGAGCAGTACTTC.

V is TRBV10-3 and J is TRBJ1-1; 9 bases line up with TRBD1. With V trimmed by 0 bases and J by 4 bases, 18 bases remained unmatched. This CDR3 is 20 amino acids long. Germline CDR1 is ENHRY and CDR2 is SYGVKD. Here the CDR3 reads CAISESIQGASPHRVTEAFF. CDR3 DNA: TGTGCCATCAGTGAGTCGATACAGGGGGCGTCCCCCCATCGCGTCACTGAAGCTTTCTTT.

The chain has TRBV5-4 and TRBJ2-2; 7 bases map to TRBD1. Germline V CDR1 and CDR2: SGHNT, YYREEE (reference sequence). V lost 4 bases and J lost 4; bases outside the gene matches: 7. The CDR3 covers 15 residues. The CDR3 protein is CASSPRTGLTGELFF. CDR3 nucleotides: TGTGCCAGCAGCCCCCGGACAGGACTCACCGGGGAGCTGTTTTTT.

V usage is TRBV6-4 and J usage is TRBJ2-3, with TRBD2 matching over 9 bases. V shed 0 bases, J shed 2 bases, and the junction held 3 bases outside the gene matches. The CDR3 has 16 residues. Germline values: CDR1 MRHNA, CDR2 SNTAGT. CDR3 nucleotide sequence: TGTGCCAGCAGTGACTCGGTAGCGGGGGCCACAGATACGCAGTATTTT. Translation: CASSDSVAGATDTQYF.

The CDR3 loop reads CATSSLSGTSEEQYF. In DNA, the CDR3 is TGTGCCACCAGCAGCTTGTCCGGGACTAGCGAAGAGCAGTACTTC. This rearrangement joins TRBV15 to TRBJ2-7; 10 nucleotides agree with TRBD2. The CDR3 extends over 15 amino acids. Trimming took 3 bases from V and 7 from J; bases not matched to a gene: 9. Germline values: CDR1 LNHNV, CDR2 YYDKDF (reference sequence).

This chain connects TRBV21-1 to TRBJ1-4; the D call TRBD1 from the table was never checked on the DNA. TRBV21-1 is assigned pseudogene status. This CDR3 has 15 amino acids. The CDR3 DNA follows: TGTGCCAGCAGCAACCCGGACAGGGGAACTTGGAAAACTGTTTTT. It is translated as CASSNPDRGTWKTVF.

V usage is TRBV19 and J usage is TRBJ2-7; 8 positions match TRBD1. Germline values: CDR1 LNHDA, CDR2 SQIVND (reference sequence). The CDR3 has 14 amino acids. V was pared by 6 bases and J by 3 bases, with 7 bases of the junction left unmatched. CDR3 in DNA: TGTGCCAGTAGCCCCCCGACAGGGGACTACGAGCAGTACTTC. Protein: CASSPPTGDYEQYF.

V and J are TRBV4-1 and TRBJ2-7; D gene ambiguous. The CDR3 spans 14 residues. The germline CDR1 and CDR2 sequences are MGHRA and YSYEKL. V lost 0 bases, J lost 4 bases, and 10 bases lay in between. The CDR3 sequence is CASSQDRIGYEQYF. The DNA of the CDR3 is TGCGCCAGCAGCCAAGACAGGATCGGGTACGAGCAGTACTTC.

The chain employs TRBV28 and TRBJ1-3, with TRBD1 identical over 9 bases. Germline V lookup: CDR1 MDHEN, CDR2 SYDVKM. Trimming cost V 5 bases and J 0 bases; bases outside gene matches: 5. The CDR3 is made up of 16 amino acids. CDR3 nucleotides: TGTGCCAGCAGTACTGGGACAGGGAGCTCTGGAAACACCATATATTTT. It translates to CASSTGTGSSGNTIYF.

In its sample, this clone ranks as medium-sized. The V gene is TRBV19, the J gene TRBJ2-7; 11 bases line up with TRBD1. V trimming: 6 bases; J trimming: 0 bases; junction bases outside the gene matches: 1. The CDR3 is 14 amino acids. CDR1 and CDR2 from the germline V gene are LNHDA and SQIVND (reference sequence). DNA for the CDR3: TGTGCCAGTAGCGGGACAGGGGGCTCCTACGAGCAGTACTTC. Protein product: CASSGTGGSYEQYF.

This chain links TRBV15 with TRBJ2-1; 16 bases match TRBD2. CDR1 and CDR2 (germline): LNHNV, YYDKDF (reference sequence). This CDR3 has 18 amino acids. The junction had 6 bases not matched to a gene; V was cut back by 0 bases and J by 7 bases. DNA of the CDR3: TGTGCCACCAGCAGAGATCCCGGGACTAGCGGGAGGGAGAATGAGCAGTTCTTC. This codes for CATSRDPGTSGRENEQFF.

The CDR3 DNA follows: TGTGCCAGCAGCTCTTCGGACGGACCTCCTGGTGCTTTCTTT. Protein product: CASSSSDGPPGAFF. The rearrangement uses TRBV5-4 and TRBJ1-1; no clear D. CDR3 length: 14 amino acids. The germline gives CDR1 SGHNT, CDR2 YYREEE (reference sequence). Trimming pared 3 bases from V and 11 bases from J, leaving 20 bases between.